This is a list of T cell receptor beta chains from one sample in a study of cytomegalovirus exposure and HLA in healthy donors. Clones were sequenced by immunoSEQ multiplex PCR, and TCRdb holds only the in-frame ones, with some missing. The sample contains around 170,000 clones, about three quarters of which appear only once. Sequencing used PBMCs. The receptor set was obtained from a woman in her forties or fifties in good health and CMV-seropositive. Both conserved end residues are part of each CDR3. A D gene is named only where the DNA matches it firmly. Only some rows state a clone size, as once, few, many or a class for expanded clones.

size,J,length,D,V,DNA,CDR3
once,TRBJ2-7,15,TRBD2,TRBV5-1,TGCGCCAGCAGCTTGAGGACTAGCGGAGATTACGAGCAGTACTTC,CASSLRTSGDYEQYF
few,TRBJ1-6,17,-,TRBV5-4,TGTGCCAGCAGTCCGGGACACTCGGGCTCCTATAATTCACCCCTCCACTTT,CASSPGHSGSYNSPLHF
-,TRBJ2-6,16,TRBD1,TRBV5-1,TGCGCCAGCAGCTTACAGGGGGCTACTGGGGCCAACGTCCTGACTTTC,CASSLQGATGANVLTF
-,TRBJ1-2,17,TRBD1,TRBV19,TGTGCCAGTAGTCCTCTGGGTGGGACAGGGGGCAAGTATGGCTACACCTTC,CASSPLGGTGGKYGYTF
few,TRBJ1-2,15,-,TRBV4-3,TGCGCCAGCAGCTTGGGGTACGGAGGCAACTATGGCTACACCTTC,CASSLGYGGNYGYTF
-,TRBJ1-3,14,-,TRBV6-1,TGTGCCGGGAAAAGAGAGGGAGCTGGAAACACCATATATTTT,CAGKREGAGNTIYF
-,TRBJ1-1,16,-,TRBV14,TGTGCCAGCAGCCAAGATGCTAGGGGTGATATCACTGAAGCTTTCTTT,CASSQDARGDITEAFF
once,TRBJ2-1,17,-,TRBV23-1,TGCGCCAGCAGTCAATCGCGGGGACCCCGCGCCAACAATGAGCAGTTCTTC,CASSQSRGPRANNEQFF
-,TRBJ2-3,16,-,TRBV2,TGTGCCAGCAGCCTAATGGGACTCCCGGGCACAGATACGCAGTATTTT,CASSLMGLPGTDTQYF
-,TRBJ1-4,15,TRBD1,TRBV7-2,TGTGCCAGCAGCTTATTTCAGGGGGGTAATGAAAAACTGTTTTTT,CASSLFQGGNEKLFF
-,TRBJ1-5,15,-,TRBV6-7,TGTGCCAGCAGTTACGGGGGCAGACCTAATCTGTCCCAGCATTTT,CASSYGGRPNLSQHF
-,TRBJ1-4,14,TRBD1,TRBV6-1,TGTGCCAGCAGTGTTTTGGACAGGCATGAAAAACTGTTTTTT,CASSVLDRHEKLFF
-,TRBJ1-2,13,-,TRBV28,TGTGCCAGCAGTAGGACGGGGAACTATGGCTACACCTTC,CASSRTGNYGYTF
-,TRBJ1-6,14,TRBD1,TRBV27,TGTGCCAGCAGAGGTGAGACAGGGGCAAGTCCCCTCCACTTT,CASRGETGASPLHF
-,TRBJ2-1,18,TRBD2,TRBV14,TGTGCCAGCAGCCAGGTTGTGTGGACTAGCGGATACTACAATGAGCAGTTCTTC,CASSQVVWTSGYYNEQFF
-,TRBJ2-1,11,-,TRBV28,TGTGCCAGCAGTGGCTTCCGTGAGCAGTTCTTC,CASSGFREQFF
-,TRBJ2-2,13,-,TRBV29-1,TGCAGCGTTGACTCACGGAGGCCCGGGGAGCTGTTTTTT,CSVDSRRPGELFF
-,TRBJ2-7,15,TRBD2,TRBV6-5,TGTGCCAGCAGCTCGGGACTAGCGGGTATTTACGAGCAGTACTTC,CASSSGLAGIYEQYF
-,TRBJ1-1,16,-,TRBV5-6,TGTGCCAGCAGCTTGTTCTCGCAGGGGTTTAACACTGAAGCTTTCTTT,CASSLFSQGFNTEAFF
once,TRBJ2-3,14,-,TRBV2,TGTGCCAGTTTGGGGCGGATGGGCACAGATACGCAGTATTTT,CASLGRMGTDTQYF
-,TRBJ2-7,12,-,TRBV28,TGTGCCAGCAGTTTATACGGTGACGAGCAGTACTTC,CASSLYGDEQYF
few,TRBJ1-5,15,-,TRBV19,TGTGCCAGTAGTATAGGGGGGGGCAGTGTTCAGCCCCAGCATTTT,CASSIGGGSVQPQHF